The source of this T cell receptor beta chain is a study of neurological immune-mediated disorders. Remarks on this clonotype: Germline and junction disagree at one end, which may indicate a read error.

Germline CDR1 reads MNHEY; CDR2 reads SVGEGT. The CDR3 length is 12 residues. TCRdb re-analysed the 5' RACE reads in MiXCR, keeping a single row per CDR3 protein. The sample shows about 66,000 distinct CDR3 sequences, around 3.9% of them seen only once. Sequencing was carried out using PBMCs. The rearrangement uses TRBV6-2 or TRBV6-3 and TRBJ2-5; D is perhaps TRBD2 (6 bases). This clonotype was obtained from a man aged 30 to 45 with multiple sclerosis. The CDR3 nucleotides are TGTGCCGGCAGGCGGGATGAGGAGACCCAGTACTTC. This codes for CAGRRDEETQYF.